The 2 T cell receptor beta chains given below trace back to one sample, sequenced in a study of shared clonotypes between healthy human individuals. Sequencing used immunoSEQ multiplex PCR; TCRdb keeps in-frame clones, though not all of them. The sample includes roughly 1.5 million clones, nearly 99% of them seen just once. The material sequenced was naive CD4+ T cells sorted from blood. Subset specified: CD45RA+ positively selected. All receptors derive from a man aged 25-45 years in good health.

This clone was observed a single time. This CDR3 reads CASSVEGSNNEQFF. The CDR3 DNA is TGTGCCAGCAGCGTAGAGGGGAGTAACAATGAGCAGTTCTTC. The chain employs TRBV9 and TRBJ2-1; perhaps D is TRBD1 or TRBD2 (5 bases each). Germline CDR1 SGDLS, CDR2 YYNGEE. The CDR3 contains 14 residues. Deletions cut 0 bases from V and 5 bases from J, with 9 bases between.

The chain uses TRBV11-2 and TRBJ2-7, with D possibly matching TRBD1 (6 bases). The CDR3 is made up of 15 amino acids. V dropped 5 bases and J dropped 2 bases, with 16 bases sitting between them. Germline CDR1 reads SGHAT; CDR2 reads FQNNGV. CDR3 DNA: TGTGCCAGCAGCCCCCTGACAGGAGGTCCCTACGAGCAGTACTTC. Translating gives CASSPLTGGPYEQYF.